The rows below give T cell receptor beta chains drawn from one sample of a study of blood T cell repertoires in COVID-19. Some clones are missing from TCRdb's copy, which holds only in-frame ones; the method was immunoSEQ multiplex PCR. This repertoire shows some 86,000 clones, approximately 80% found once; its top ten account for roughly a third. Material: peripheral blood. These receptors all come from a woman aged 80 or over with active or convalescent COVID-19. Both conserved end residues are part of each CDR3. A D gene is named only where the DNA matches it firmly. Clone sizes are given selectively: once, few, many, or a class where the clone is expanded.

TRBJ2-2 TRBD2 NA TRBV29-1 CSVGRLAGLKELFF TGCAGCGTTGGGCGGCTAGCGGGATTGAAGGAGCTGTTTTTT
TRBJ1-3 TRBD1 NA TRBV7-9 CASSAGQGAGNTIYF TGTGCCAGCAGCGCCGGACAGGGGGCTGGAAACACCATATATTTT
TRBJ2-5 TRBD1 once TRBV6-5 CATTRQGAGQETQYF TGTGCCACCACTCGACAGGGGGCGGGTCAAGAGACCCAGTACTTC
TRBJ1-4 NA NA TRBV6-6 CASSGSAGQEKLFF TGTGCCAGCAGTGGTTCGGCTGGGCAGGAAAAACTGTTTTTT
TRBJ1-4 NA NA TRBV5-6 CASSPSGPRRANEKLFF TGTGCCAGCAGCCCGTCAGGGCCTCGGAGGGCTAATGAAAAACTGTTTTTT
TRBJ1-2 TRBD1 NA TRBV18 CASSPRTGESGYTF TGTGCCAGCTCACCGCGTACAGGGGAGTCGGGCTACACCTTC
TRBJ2-7 NA NA TRBV27 CASSLSGGGYEQYF TGTGCCAGCAGTTTATCGGGTGGAGGCTACGAGCAGTACTTC
TRBJ2-3 NA NA TRBV4-1 CASSQEASSQYF TGCGCCAGCAGCCAAGAAGCTAGTTCGCAGTATTTT
TRBJ1-1 TRBD1 NA TRBV3-1/TRBV3-2 CASSQPTGLGTEAFF TGTGCCAGCAGCCAACCGACAGGGTTGGGCACTGAAGCTTTCTTT
TRBJ1-1 NA once TRBV5-1 CASQGGGGTEAFF TGCGCCAGCCAAGGGGGTGGTGGGACTGAAGCTTTCTTT
TRBJ1-6 NA NA TRBV28 CASRWRTFGSPLHF TGTGCCAGCCGCTGGCGGACTTTTGGCTCACCCCTCCACTTT
TRBJ1-4 NA NA TRBV6-5 CASGARQTTNEKLFF TGTGCCAGCGGGGCTCGACAAACAACTAATGAAAAACTGTTTTTT
TRBJ2-2 TRBD1 NA TRBV5-1 CASSLDGQGASGELFF TGCGCCAGCAGCTTGGATGGGCAGGGGGCTTCCGGGGAGCTGTTTTTT
TRBJ2-2 NA NA TRBV7-3 CASSLQGSGTGELFF TGTGCCAGCAGCTTACAGGGGTCGGGAACCGGGGAGCTGTTTTTT
TRBJ1-1 NA NA TRBV21-1 CASNPGGRPPCPEAFF TGTGCCAGCAACCCCGGAGGCAGACCGCCGTGTCCTGAAGCTTTCTTT
TRBJ1-4 TRBD1 NA TRBV3-1/TRBV3-2 CASSQDAGQNEKLFF TGTGCCAGCAGCCAAGACGCGGGACAGAATGAAAAACTGTTTTTT
TRBJ1-4 NA NA TRBV18 CASSPPLATNEKLFF TGTGCCAGCTCACCACCCCTTGCAACTAATGAAAAACTGTTTTTT
TRBJ1-3 NA NA TRBV29-1 CSVEISGAGNTIYF TGCAGCGTTGAAATCTCAGGGGCTGGAAACACCATATATTTT
TRBJ2-5 TRBD2 NA TRBV5-4 CASSPAGSGSVVKTQYF TGTGCCAGCAGCCCGGCGGGTAGCGGGAGCGTAGTAAAGACCCAGTACTTC
TRBJ2-7 NA few TRBV6-6 CASSEGQVLWIEQYF TGTGCCAGCAGTGAGGGACAAGTCCTTTGGATCGAGCAGTACTTC
TRBJ2-1 TRBD2 NA TRBV5-1 CASSSGTSNSMDEQFF TGCGCCAGCAGCTCTGGGACTAGCAACAGCATGGATGAGCAGTTCTTC
TRBJ2-1 NA NA TRBV2 CASSVEYNEQFF TGTGCCAGCAGTGTAGAATACAATGAGCAGTTCTTC
TRBJ1-4 NA once TRBV5-6 CASSLTGPNEKLFF TGTGCCAGCAGCTTGACAGGGCCTAATGAAAAACTGTTTTTT
TRBJ2-2 NA NA TRBV11-3 CASSLDGNTNTGELFF TGTGCCAGCAGCTTAGATGGCAACACCAACACCGGGGAGCTGTTTTTT
TRBJ1-6 NA NA TRBV13 CASSPSTGANSPLHF TGTGCCAGCAGCCCTTCGACAGGAGCGAATTCACCCCTCCACTTT
TRBJ2-3 TRBD2 NA TRBV9 CASSIAGSTDTQYF TGTGCCAGCAGCATAGCGGGATCCACAGATACGCAGTATTTT
TRBJ2-3 TRBD2 NA TRBV2 CASRPLAASTDTQYF TGTGCCAGCAGACCACTAGCGGCAAGCACAGATACGCAGTATTTT
TRBJ1-6 NA NA TRBV19 CASSIGDSPLHF TGTGCCAGTAGTATTGGAGATTCACCCCTCCACTTT
TRBJ2-7 NA NA TRBV2 CASSSFLSGLEQYF TGTGCCAGCAGTAGCTTCCTATCGGGTTTGGAGCAGTACTTC
TRBJ2-3 NA NA TRBV19 CASSIGGGADTQYF TGTGCCAGTAGTATAGGAGGGGGGGCTGATACGCAGTATTTT
TRBJ2-1 NA NA TRBV5-4 CASSLSTTSWYNEQFF TGTGCCAGCAGCCTATCAACCACTAGTTGGTACAATGAGCAGTTCTTC
TRBJ2-3 NA once TRBV5-1 CASSLIAGVSTDTQYF TGCGCCAGCAGCTTGATCGCAGGGGTGAGCACAGATACGCAGTATTTT
TRBJ2-1 NA once TRBV25-1 CASSSANEQFF TGTGCCAGCAGTTCTGCGAATGAGCAGTTCTTC
TRBJ2-7 TRBD1 NA TRBV10-2 CASRAGTGSYEQYF TGCGCCAGCAGGGCCGGGACAGGGTCTTACGAGCAGTACTTC
TRBJ2-7 TRBD1 NA TRBV5-6 CASSLRQGWEQYF TGTGCCAGCAGCTTAAGACAGGGCTGGGAGCAGTACTTC
TRBJ1-2 TRBD1 NA TRBV12-5 CASGLDRGLGYTF TGTGCTAGTGGACTGGACAGGGGGCTTGGCTACACCTTC